This TCR beta chain emerged from a study of PD-1 blockade in classical Hodgkin lymphoma. The data were produced by immunoSEQ multiplex PCR, yet TCRdb's version contains in-frame clones alone and is incomplete. There are 19,000 or so clones in the sample; approximately 76% occur only once, and roughly 40% lies in the top ten. The time point: cycle 4 day 1 (C4D1), after more than five weeks of nivolumab. Every patient had relapsed following autologous stem cell transplantation, and cohorts differed in brentuximab vedotin exposure. The germline gives CDR1 SGDLS, CDR2 YYNGEE. This CDR3 has 18 residues. V lost 0 bases, J lost 3 bases, and 22 bases lay in between.

The TCR sequence derives from a human donor with classical Hodgkin lymphoma. The V and J genes are TRBV9 and TRBJ2-7, with D perhaps TRBD1 or TRBD2 (5 bases each). Sequencing used peripheral blood mononuclear cells (PBMCs), obtained before the fourth cycle of nivolumab. CDR3 sequence reads: CASSVEPDTGTRFYEQYF. The CDR3 DNA reads as TGTGCCAGCAGCGTAGAGCCGGACACCGGGACGAGGTTCTACGAGCAGTACTTC. The complete variable domain, with remaining parts taken from reference TRBV9 and TRBJ2-7, reads DSGVTQTPKHLITATGQRVTLRCSPRSGDLSVYWYQQSLDQGLQFLIQYYNGEERAKGNILERFSAQQFPDLHSELNLSSLELGDSALYFCASSVEPDTGTRFYEQYFGPGTRLTVT.